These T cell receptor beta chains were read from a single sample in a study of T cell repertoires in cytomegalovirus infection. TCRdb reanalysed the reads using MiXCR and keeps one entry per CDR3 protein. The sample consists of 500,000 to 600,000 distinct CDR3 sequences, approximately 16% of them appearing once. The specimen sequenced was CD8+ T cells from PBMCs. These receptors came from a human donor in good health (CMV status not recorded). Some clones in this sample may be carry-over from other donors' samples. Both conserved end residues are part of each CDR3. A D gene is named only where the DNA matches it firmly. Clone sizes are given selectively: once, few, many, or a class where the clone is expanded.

CDR3 DNA: TGTGCCAGCAGCGTCTACAGGGCTCAAGAGACCCAGTACTTC
CDR3 protein: CASSVYRAQETQYF
D gene: .
V gene: TRBV9
clone size: few
J gene: TRBJ2-5

CDR3 DNA: TGTGCCAGCAGCCGTACTAGCGGTGAGCAGTTCTTC
CDR3 protein: CASSRTSGEQFF
D gene: TRBD2
V gene: TRBV7-3
clone size: many
J gene: TRBJ2-1

CDR3 DNA: TGTGCCAGCAGTATCGGGGGGCGCACAGATACGCAGTATTTT
CDR3 protein: CASSIGGRTDTQYF
D gene: .
V gene: TRBV28
clone size: few
J gene: TRBJ2-3

CDR3 DNA: TGTGCCAGCAGTTTTAGGGGGAGGGGGTACGAGCAGTACTTC
CDR3 protein: CASSFRGRGYEQYF
D gene: .
V gene: TRBV28
clone size: few
J gene: TRBJ2-7

CDR3 DNA: TGCAGTGCCAGACCACATACGGTGAACACTGAAGCTTTCTTT
CDR3 protein: CSARPHTVNTEAFF
D gene: .
V gene: TRBV20-1
clone size: .
J gene: TRBJ1-1

CDR3 DNA: TGTGCCAGTAGTCGACTTCCTTGGAATTCACCCCTCCACTTT
CDR3 protein: CASSRLPWNSPLHF
D gene: .
V gene: TRBV19
clone size: few
J gene: TRBJ1-6

CDR3 DNA: TGTGCCAGCAGCCAAGCGGATCGGTACGAGCAGTACTTC
CDR3 protein: CASSQADRYEQYF
D gene: .
V gene: TRBV4-2
clone size: .
J gene: TRBJ2-7

CDR3 DNA: TGTGCCACCAGTGATTTCGGGAACACTGAAGCTTTCTTT
CDR3 protein: CATSDFGNTEAFF
D gene: .
V gene: TRBV24-1
clone size: few
J gene: TRBJ1-1

CDR3 DNA: TGCGCCAGCAGCCCCCTAAAGTCTAGCGGAAACACCGGGGAGCTGTTTTTT
CDR3 protein: CASSPLKSSGNTGELFF
D gene: TRBD2
V gene: TRBV4-1
clone size: many
J gene: TRBJ2-2

CDR3 DNA: TGTGCCAGCACCAAGGGGTCCGACTATGGCTACACCTTC
CDR3 protein: CASTKGSDYGYTF
D gene: .
V gene: TRBV9
clone size: .
J gene: TRBJ1-2

CDR3 DNA: TGTGCCAGCAGCCGGAAAGCTAACTATGGCTACACCTTC
CDR3 protein: CASSRKANYGYTF
D gene: .
V gene: TRBV7-8
clone size: many
J gene: TRBJ1-2

CDR3 DNA: TGTGCCAGCAGTCCCTACCGGGAGGGACAGCTAACAATCGGGTTGAACACTGAAGCTTTCTTT
CDR3 protein: CASSPYREGQLTIGLNTEAFF
D gene: TRBD1
V gene: TRBV12-3/TRBV12-4
clone size: many
J gene: TRBJ1-1

CDR3 DNA: TGTGCCAGCAGCGGTGAATGGGGGGGCAGCTCCTACAATGAGCAGTTCTTC
CDR3 protein: CASSGEWGGSSYNEQFF
D gene: .
V gene: TRBV5-4
clone size: .
J gene: TRBJ2-1

CDR3 DNA: TGCAGCGTTGGAGGCGGGGACAGGGGGCTCTACAATGAGCAGTTCTTC
CDR3 protein: CSVGGGDRGLYNEQFF
D gene: TRBD1
V gene: TRBV29-1
clone size: .
J gene: TRBJ2-1

CDR3 DNA: TGTGCCAGCAGCGTGGGGTATGGATTGGGCGCTGAAGCTTTCTTT
CDR3 protein: CASSVGYGLGAEAFF
D gene: .
V gene: TRBV9
clone size: many
J gene: TRBJ1-1

CDR3 DNA: TGTGCCAGCAGCCGACGGACAGGAGATTATAATTCACCCCTCCACTTT
CDR3 protein: CASSRRTGDYNSPLHF
D gene: TRBD1
V gene: TRBV6-6
clone size: few
J gene: TRBJ1-6

CDR3 DNA: TGTGCCAGCAGTGACCCAAACCGGGAGCAGTTCTTC
CDR3 protein: CASSDPNREQFF
D gene: .
V gene: TRBV25-1
clone size: few
J gene: TRBJ2-1

CDR3 DNA: TGTGCCAGCAGCCGACAGATCTACAATGAGCAGTTCTTC
CDR3 protein: CASSRQIYNEQFF
D gene: .
V gene: TRBV7-8
clone size: many
J gene: TRBJ2-1

CDR3 DNA: TGTGCCACCAGCAGAGATCTAGGGCATCCTAACGAGCAGTACTTC
CDR3 protein: CATSRDLGHPNEQYF
D gene: .
V gene: TRBV15
clone size: once
J gene: TRBJ2-7

CDR3 DNA: TGTGCCACCAAGCCGGGACAGGGGGCGTCGAGTTCCTACGAGCAGTACTTC
CDR3 protein: CATKPGQGASSSYEQYF
D gene: TRBD1
V gene: TRBV24-1
clone size: .
J gene: TRBJ2-7

CDR3 DNA: TGTGCCAGCAGTTCCCAACCAGCTAACTATGGCTACACCTTC
CDR3 protein: CASSSQPANYGYTF
D gene: .
V gene: TRBV27
clone size: .
J gene: TRBJ1-2

CDR3 DNA: TGTGCCAGCAGTGAAGAGGACAGGGGCACAGATACGCAGTATTTT
CDR3 protein: CASSEEDRGTDTQYF
D gene: TRBD1
V gene: TRBV6-4
clone size: .
J gene: TRBJ2-3

CDR3 DNA: TGTGCCAGCAGCTCCGGACAGGGGGCCCTCACAGATACGCAGTATTTT
CDR3 protein: CASSSGQGALTDTQYF
D gene: TRBD1
V gene: TRBV7-8
clone size: many
J gene: TRBJ2-3

CDR3 DNA: TGTGCCAGCAGTGACGAAATGCTATCCTACGAGCAGTACTTC
CDR3 protein: CASSDEMLSYEQYF
D gene: .
V gene: TRBV2
clone size: many
J gene: TRBJ2-7

CDR3 DNA: TGTGCCAGCAGTGCAGACAGGGGCCGATACGAGCAGTACTTC
CDR3 protein: CASSADRGRYEQYF
D gene: TRBD1
V gene: TRBV25-1
clone size: .
J gene: TRBJ2-7

CDR3 DNA: TGTGCCAGCACTTTTCTGGACTCGTCCAATGAGCAGTTCTTC
CDR3 protein: CASTFLDSSNEQFF
D gene: .
V gene: TRBV12-3/TRBV12-4
clone size: many
J gene: TRBJ2-1